Here is one T cell receptor (beta chain) with its context. These data belong to a study of T cell responses to AZD1222 COVID-19 vaccine. Deletions cut 4 bases from V and 3 bases from J, with 10 bases between. Germline CDR1 reads LGHNA; CDR2 reads YNFKEQ. This CDR3 has 13 residues. The method was immunoSEQ multiplex PCR; TCRdb's version includes in-frame clones alone and lacks a portion of them. Here the sample spans roughly 190,000 clones, 85% to 95% being singletons. Sequencing used peripheral blood, obtained on day 0 of AZD1222 vaccination. The TCR was taken from an adult in good health. This rearrangement joins TRBV4-2 to TRBJ2-7, with no clear D. The CDR3 protein is CASSPVGNYEQYF. The DNA for the CDR3 is TGTGCCAGCAGCCCCGTAGGGAACTACGAGCAGTACTTC.